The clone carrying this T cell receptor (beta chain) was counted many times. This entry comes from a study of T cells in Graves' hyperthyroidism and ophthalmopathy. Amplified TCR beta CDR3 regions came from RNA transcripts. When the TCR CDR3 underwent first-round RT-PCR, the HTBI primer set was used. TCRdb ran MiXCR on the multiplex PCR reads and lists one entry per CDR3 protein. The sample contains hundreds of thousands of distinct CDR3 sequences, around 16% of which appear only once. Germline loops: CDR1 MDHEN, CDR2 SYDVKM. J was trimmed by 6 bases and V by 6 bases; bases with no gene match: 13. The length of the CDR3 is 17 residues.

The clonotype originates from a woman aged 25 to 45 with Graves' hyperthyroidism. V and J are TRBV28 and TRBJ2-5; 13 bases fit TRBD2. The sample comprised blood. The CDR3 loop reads CASRQLAGGPSGQTQYF. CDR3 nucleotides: TGTGCCAGCAGACAACTAGCGGGAGGGCCCTCCGGCCAGACCCAGTACTTC.